This T cell receptor (beta chain) was sequenced in a study of type 1 regulatory T cells. Study as a whole: An in vitro protocol generated T-allo10, a Tr1-enriched, alloantigen-specific CD4 T cell product.

V was clipped by 0 bases and J by 5 bases; unmatched bases: 6. Germline V gene lookup returns CDR1 MGHRA and CDR2 YSYEKL. The CDR3 is 17 amino acids. TCRdb fed the reads into MiXCR, producing one record per CDR3 protein. The repertoire has about 67,000 distinct CDR3 sequences, about 50% of them found once; the top ten carry about 2%. In the case of this clonotype: Its antigen is currently unknown.

This TCR was sampled from a human donor in good health. V usage is TRBV4-1 and J usage is TRBJ2-2, with 10 bases lining up with TRBD2. The material sequenced was cultured non-Tr1 T cells, either the whole culture or a sorted T cell fraction (not recorded which). The CDR3 DNA sequence: TGCGCCAGCAGCCAAGACCCAGCGGGGGGGCGGACCGGGGAGCTGTTTTTT. Residues: CASSQDPAGGRTGELFF.